This T cell receptor beta chain was found in a study of shared clonotypes between healthy human individuals. Study-level background: A few men and a couple of women, aged 18 to 49, were donors. CD4 naive and memory got three plates each, CD8 naive two, CD8 memory one. Study observations and caveats: The researchers took only blood, and tissue repertoires probably look different.

Authors' methods: ImmunoSEQ sequences covered only the junction and lacked quality scores; filtering therefore differed. Profiling relied on immunoSEQ multiplex PCR, and the TCRdb table lists in-frame clones only, not all of them. V and J calls and clone size are given by that table; D and trimming were obtained from the DNA. The table lists 2 million to 3 million clones, 80% to 95% of them singletons. About this clone: Its specificity is not known.

This CDR3 contains 16 residues. Germline CDR1 is LNHDA and CDR2 is SQIVND (reference sequence). V lost 5 bases to trimming and J lost 4 bases; unmatched junction nucleotides: 8. Sample: naive CD4+ T cells from PBMCs. Specified subset: CD45RA+ positively selected. The rearrangement links TRBV19 to TRBJ2-5, with TRBD2 identical over 12 bases. The receptor's source is a man aged 18 to 35 in good health. Some clones in this sample may be carry-over from other donors' samples. In nucleotides, the CDR3 is TGTGCCAGTAGTCGAGGGAAGGGACTAGCGGGAGAGACCCAGTACTTC. The encoded protein is CASSRGKGLAGETQYF.